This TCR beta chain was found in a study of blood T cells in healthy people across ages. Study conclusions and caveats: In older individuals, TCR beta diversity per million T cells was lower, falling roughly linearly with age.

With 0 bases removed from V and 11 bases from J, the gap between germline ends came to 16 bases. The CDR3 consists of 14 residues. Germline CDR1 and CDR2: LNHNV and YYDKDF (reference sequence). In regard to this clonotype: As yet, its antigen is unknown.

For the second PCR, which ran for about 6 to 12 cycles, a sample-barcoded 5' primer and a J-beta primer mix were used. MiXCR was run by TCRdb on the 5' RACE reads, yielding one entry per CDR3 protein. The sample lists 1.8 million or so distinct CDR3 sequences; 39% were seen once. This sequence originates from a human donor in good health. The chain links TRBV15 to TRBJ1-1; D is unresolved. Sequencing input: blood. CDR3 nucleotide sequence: TGTGCCACCAGCAGAGATCTTGCCGGCTCTGGGGCTTTCTTT. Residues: CATSRDLAGSGAFF. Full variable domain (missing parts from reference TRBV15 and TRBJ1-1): DAMVIQNPRYQVTQFGKPVTLSCSQTLNHNVMYWYQQKSSQAPKLLFHYYDKDFNNEADTPDNFQSRRPNTSFCFLDIRSPGLGDTAMYLCATSRDLAGSGAFFGQGTRLTVV.